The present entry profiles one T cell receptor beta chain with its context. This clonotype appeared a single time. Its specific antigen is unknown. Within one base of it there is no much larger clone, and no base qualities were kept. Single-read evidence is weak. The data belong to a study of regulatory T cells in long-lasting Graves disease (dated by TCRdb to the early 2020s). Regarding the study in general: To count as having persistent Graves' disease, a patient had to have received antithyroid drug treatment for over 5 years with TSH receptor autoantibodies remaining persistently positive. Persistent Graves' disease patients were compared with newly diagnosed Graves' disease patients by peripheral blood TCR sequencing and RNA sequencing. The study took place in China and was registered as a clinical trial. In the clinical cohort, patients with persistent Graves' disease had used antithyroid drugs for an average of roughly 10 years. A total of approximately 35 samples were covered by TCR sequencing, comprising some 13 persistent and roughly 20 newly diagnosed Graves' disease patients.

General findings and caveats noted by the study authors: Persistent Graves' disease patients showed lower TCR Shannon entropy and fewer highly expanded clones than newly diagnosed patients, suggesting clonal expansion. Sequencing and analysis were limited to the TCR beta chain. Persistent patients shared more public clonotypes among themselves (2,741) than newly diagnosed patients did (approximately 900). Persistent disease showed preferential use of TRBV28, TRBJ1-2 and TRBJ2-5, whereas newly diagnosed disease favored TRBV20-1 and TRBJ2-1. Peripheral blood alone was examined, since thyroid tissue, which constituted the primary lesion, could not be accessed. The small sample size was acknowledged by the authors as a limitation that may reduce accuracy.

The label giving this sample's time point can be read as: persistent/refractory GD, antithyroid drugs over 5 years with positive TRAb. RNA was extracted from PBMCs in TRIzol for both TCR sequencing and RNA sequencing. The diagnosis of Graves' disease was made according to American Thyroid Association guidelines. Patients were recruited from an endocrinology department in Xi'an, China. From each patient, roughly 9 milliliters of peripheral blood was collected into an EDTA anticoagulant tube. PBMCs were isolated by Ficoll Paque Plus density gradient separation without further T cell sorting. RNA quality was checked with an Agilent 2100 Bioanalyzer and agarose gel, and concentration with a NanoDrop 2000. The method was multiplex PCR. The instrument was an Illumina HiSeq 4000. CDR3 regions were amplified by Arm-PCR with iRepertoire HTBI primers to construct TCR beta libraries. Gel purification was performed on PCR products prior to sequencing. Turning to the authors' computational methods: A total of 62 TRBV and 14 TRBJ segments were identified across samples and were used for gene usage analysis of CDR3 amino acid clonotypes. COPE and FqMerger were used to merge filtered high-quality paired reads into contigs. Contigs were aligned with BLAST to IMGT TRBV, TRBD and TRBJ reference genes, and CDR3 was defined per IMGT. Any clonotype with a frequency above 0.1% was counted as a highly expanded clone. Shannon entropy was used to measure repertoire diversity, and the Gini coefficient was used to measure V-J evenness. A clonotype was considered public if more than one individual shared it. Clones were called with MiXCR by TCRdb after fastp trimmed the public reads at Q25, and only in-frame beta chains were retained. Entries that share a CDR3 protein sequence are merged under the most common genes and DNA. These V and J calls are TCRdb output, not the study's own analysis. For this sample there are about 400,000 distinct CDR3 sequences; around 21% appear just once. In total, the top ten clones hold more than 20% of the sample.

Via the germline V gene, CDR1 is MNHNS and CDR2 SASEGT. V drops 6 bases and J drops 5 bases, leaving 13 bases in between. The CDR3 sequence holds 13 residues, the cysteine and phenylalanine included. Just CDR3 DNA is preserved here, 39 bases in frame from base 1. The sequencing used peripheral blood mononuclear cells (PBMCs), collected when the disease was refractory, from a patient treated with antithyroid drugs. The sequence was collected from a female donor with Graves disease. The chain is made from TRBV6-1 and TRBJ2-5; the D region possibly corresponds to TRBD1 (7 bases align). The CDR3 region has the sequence CASREPGGETQYF. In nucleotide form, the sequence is TGTGCCAGCAGGGAACCAGGGGGGGAGACCCAGTACTTC.